This entry describes one TCR beta chain. This clonotype was recorded many times. The specificity of this receptor is unknown. Base qualities are not at hand, and no much larger clone is one base apart. The intended sense of this specimen's time point label: technical triplicate 1. Sorted-subset TCR libraries were prepared from about 1 million sorted CD4+ or CD8+ T cells. Peripheral blood was subjected to Ficoll-Hypaque density gradient centrifugation to isolate PBMCs, which were then cryopreserved in liquid nitrogen. The study also sequenced paired sorted CD4+ and CD8+ subsets from healthy controls, HAM/TSP patients and MS patients. CDR1 and CDR2 (SGHTA, FQGNSA) derive from the germline V gene. V is shortened by 5 bases, J by 2 bases, and the region joining them spans 15 bases. There are 15 amino acids in the CDR3, from cysteine to phenylalanine inclusive. Only the CDR3 region is kept as DNA, spanning 45 bases read in frame from base 1.

This entry comes from a study of neurological immune-mediated disorders (dated by TCRdb to about 2019). The study in broad terms: Peripheral blood TCR-beta repertoires from HTLV-I-associated myelopathy (HAM/TSP) patients, multiple sclerosis patients and healthy controls were compared by UMI-based sequencing. Technical triplicate libraries were sequenced to precisely calculate the variability in frequency of each individual clone. The cohort included about 70 subjects: 14 with HAM/TSP, around 34 with multiple sclerosis, and around 20 healthy controls. Alongside PBMC samples, the set of fewer than 110 TCR-beta libraries contained longitudinal samples, technical triplicates, and paired CD4+ and CD8+ T-cell subsets that had been sorted. Results and caveats for the whole study, not just this receptor: TCR clonal expansion was highest in HAM/TSP patients and lowest in MS patients, with MS patients falling below even healthy controls. No identical CDR3 amino acid sequences were found to be shared among expanded clones across subjects, suggesting that TCR-beta repertoires were private in all groups.

cDNA was synthesized by template-switch 5'RACE using a primer carrying a 10-nucleotide random unique molecular identifier by which each TCR transcript was tagged. Every sequencing run covered 15-18 subjects and yielded more than 160 million TCR-beta sequences. Total RNA was extracted with the RNeasy kit. TCR-beta VDJ regions were amplified with primers for the TCR constant region and the 5'RACE anchor, using the KAPA Real-time Library Amplification kit. A first PCR added sample indexes and Illumina adaptors, and a second PCR then raised library yield. After Ampure bead purification, the roughly 650 bp TCR product was size-selected on a 2% E-gel SizeSelection system. Before pooling, libraries had their quality checked on a Bioanalyzer, their concentration measured with Qubit, and their quantity determined with the Kapa Library Quantification kit. An Illumina HiSeq 2500 was used to sequence the libraries paired-end at 2 x 150 bp. To increase sequence diversity, roughly 23-30% phiX was spiked into each library pool. In the authors' own workflow: Quality-filtered reads were processed with the UMI-based MiGEC pipeline, which removed over 75% of raw TCR sequences during error correction. IMGT germline references were used for alignment of VDJ genes, and clonotypes were defined by a unique CDR3 amino acid sequence together with V-J genes. Clonal expansion, Shannon diversity, and CDR3 relatedness (CalcPairwiseDistances, ClusterSamples) were evaluated with VDJtools, and phylogenetic trees were built with CLCbio workbench. Clones with at least 8 unique UMIs were defined as expanded, with this threshold being based on coefficient-of-variation modelling across technical triplicates. TCRdb took the public reads, trimmed them with fastp at Q25, ran MiXCR for clone calling and kept in-frame beta chains. CDR3 protein sequences are deduplicated, and each keeps its most common genes and DNA. These V and J calls are TCRdb output, not the study's own analysis. Here the sample has approximately 23,000 distinct CDR3 sequences; 13% occur a single time. About 5.5% of the sample belongs to the ten largest clones.

The sequence came from a female donor with HTLV-1-associated myelopathy (HAM/TSP). The sequenced sample was CD4+ T cells from blood. The chain was built from TRBV7-2 and TRBJ2-5; TRBD2 is a possible D gene, resting on 6 matching bases. The nucleotides read TGTGCCAGCAGCCCTCAAAGCGGGTTGCAAGAGACCCAGTACTTC. Protein translation: CASSPQSGLQETQYF.